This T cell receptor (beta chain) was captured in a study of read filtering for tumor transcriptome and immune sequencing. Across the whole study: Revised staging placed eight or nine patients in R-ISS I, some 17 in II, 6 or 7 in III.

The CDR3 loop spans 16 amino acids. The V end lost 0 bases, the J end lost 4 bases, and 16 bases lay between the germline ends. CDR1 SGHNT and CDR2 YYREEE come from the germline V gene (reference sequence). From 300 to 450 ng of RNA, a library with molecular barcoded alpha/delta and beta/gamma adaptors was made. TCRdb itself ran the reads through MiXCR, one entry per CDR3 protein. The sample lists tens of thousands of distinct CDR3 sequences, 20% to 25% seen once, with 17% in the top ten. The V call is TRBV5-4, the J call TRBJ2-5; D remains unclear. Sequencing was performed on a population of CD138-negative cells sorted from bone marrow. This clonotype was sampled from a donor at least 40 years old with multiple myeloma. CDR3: CASSLVLTQKPETQYF. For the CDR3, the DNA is TGTGCCAGCAGCTTGGTTCTGACACAGAAACCAGAGACCCAGTACTTC.